Each of the 27 T cell receptor beta chains below was sequenced from the same sample in a study of cytomegalovirus exposure and HLA in healthy donors. Researchers ran the PCR with 60 Vbeta and 13 Jbeta primers. This table comes from immunoSEQ multiplex PCR, and its TCRdb copy is limited to in-frame clones, with some not included. The sample includes under 70,000 clones, 68% of them seen just once. Source material: PBMCs. Receptor source: a woman younger than 45 in good health and CMV-seronegative.

The chain joins TRBV21-1 to TRBJ2-3; the table calls TRBD2, which could not be checked here. TRBV21-1 corresponds to a pseudogene. The CDR3 is 20 amino acids. CDR3 nucleotides: TGTGCCAGCACTCTAAAGGGGAGGACTAGCGGGGGGCCCGGCACAGATACGCAGTATTTT. As protein: CASTLKGRTSGGPGTDTQYF.

The chain has TRBV6-1 and TRBJ1-6, with TRBD1 as a possible D gene (5 bases). Germline CDR1 and CDR2: MNHNS and SASEGT. Deletions cut 7 bases from V and 4 bases from J, with 11 bases between. This CDR3 has 14 amino acids. The CDR3 coding sequence is TGTGCCAGCAATTTGGGGCAGTATAATTCACCCCTCCACTTT. Translating gives CASNLGQYNSPLHF.

This clone was counted a few times. The chain combines TRBV27 with TRBJ2-3, with 9 positions matching TRBD1. V lost 3 bases, J lost 0 bases, and 4 bases stayed unmatched. The germline V gene encodes CDR1 MNHEY and CDR2 SMNVEV (reference sequence). This CDR3 is built from 16 residues. CDR3 sequence reads: CASSFRGQGSTDTQYF. In nucleotides, the CDR3 is TGTGCCAGCAGTTTCCGTGGACAGGGGAGCACAGATACGCAGTATTTT.

V is TRBV6-5 and J is TRBJ2-1, with TRBD2 matching over 12 bases. This CDR3 is 15 amino acids long. Trimming at V came to 5 bases and at J to 4 bases, leaving 3 bases not matched to a gene. Germline CDR1 reads MNHEY; CDR2 reads SVGAGI. The CDR3 is CASSTTSGGYNEQFF. The DNA of the CDR3 is TGTGCCAGCAGTACTACTAGCGGGGGGTACAATGAGCAGTTCTTC.

The chain employs TRBV10-3 and TRBJ2-7, with 7 nucleotides matching TRBD2. The V gene's germline CDR1 is ENHRY and CDR2 SYGVKD. V shed 6 bases, J shed 4 bases, and the junction held 9 bases outside the gene matches. The CDR3 length is 14 residues. The CDR3 DNA follows: TGTGCCATCAGCGACTGGGGAGGGTCTTACGAGCAGTACTTC. Translating gives CAISDWGGSYEQYF.

The chain combines TRBV6-6 with TRBJ2-1; 8 positions match TRBD2. The CDR3 sequence is 15 residues long. With 0 bases clipped from V and 2 bases from J, the junction kept 0 bases outside the gene matches. The germline gives CDR1 MNHNY, CDR2 SVGAGI (reference sequence). CDR3 sequence: CASSYSGGAYNEQFF. CDR3 nucleotides: TGTGCCAGCAGTTACTCCGGGGGGGCCTACAATGAGCAGTTCTTC.

The chain links TRBV7-2 to TRBJ1-5; 10 nucleotides line up with TRBD1. Germline CDR1 and CDR2: SGHTA and FQGNSA. V lost 5 bases and J lost 3; bases outside the gene matches: 4. The CDR3 covers 15 residues. CDR3 nucleotide sequence: TGTGCCAGCAGCCCGGACAGGGGGAACAATCAGCCCCAGCATTTT. The encoded protein is CASSPDRGNNQPQHF.

About this clone itself: Other DNA sequences in the same sample also yield this CDR3. This rearrangement joins TRBV9 to TRBJ1-6; D is ambiguous. CDR3 length equals 15 residues. V was shortened by 0 bases and J by 6 bases, with 10 bases between the two germline ends. Germline-derived CDR1 and CDR2 are SGDLS and YYNGEE. The CDR3: CASSVGSSRNSPLHF. For the CDR3, the DNA is TGTGCCAGCAGCGTAGGATCAAGCCGTAATTCACCCCTCCACTTT.

This clone appeared a few times. The genes are TRBV27 and TRBJ1-2; perhaps TRBD1 as D (5 bases). The CDR3 is 13 residues long. With 7 bases removed from V and 7 bases from J, the gap between germline ends came to 16 bases. Germline V gives CDR1 MNHEY, CDR2 SMNVEV (reference sequence). CDR3 bases: TGTGCCAGCATGGGGGGTGTTGAGGGTGGCTACACCTTC. This codes for CASMGGVEGGYTF.

This clone was seen a handful of times. The CDR3 DNA sequence: TGTGCCAGCAGTTCCCCAGGGGGGACAGGGCAGCCCCAGCATTTT. Residues: CASSSPGGTGQPQHF. The chain carries TRBV28 and TRBJ1-5, with 9 nucleotides matching TRBD1. V lost 4 bases and J lost 7; bases outside the gene matches: 8. The CDR3 totals 15 residues. Germline V gene lookup returns CDR1 MDHEN and CDR2 SYDVKM.

The chain joins TRBV5-8 to TRBJ2-3; D may be TRBD2 (6 bases). Germline lookup yields CDR1 SGHTS and CDR2 YDEGEE. With 4 bases removed from V and 1 base from J, the gap between germline ends came to 13 bases. The CDR3 extends over 15 amino acids. The CDR3 sequence is CASSPLAPGTDTQYF. The CDR3 nucleotides read TGTGCCAGCAGCCCCCTAGCGCCTGGCACAGATACGCAGTATTTT.

V is TRBV5-5 and J is TRBJ1-1, with 9 nucleotides matching TRBD1. The CDR3 extends over 14 amino acids. The trim removed 4 bases at V and 3 bases at J, leaving 4 bases unmatched. Germline CDR1 is SGHKS and CDR2 is YYEKEE (reference sequence). The CDR3 loop reads CASSTGQGDTEAFF. The DNA of the CDR3 is TGTGCCAGCAGCACGGGACAGGGCGACACTGAAGCTTTCTTT.

V and J are TRBV23-1 and TRBJ1-1; D gene uncertain. Being an ORF, TRBV23-1 has a function that is uncertain. The CDR3 length is 14 residues. The V end lost 0 bases, the J end lost 1 base, and 6 bases lay between the germline ends. The CDR3 DNA reads TGCGCCAGCAGTCAATCAGCGGAGAACACTGAAGCTTTCTTT. Translating gives CASSQSAENTEAFF.

In this sample, this clone turned up a few times. Here the CDR3 reads CASRLDSHREKLFF. CDR3 in DNA: TGTGCCAGCAGGCTGGACAGTCACCGTGAAAAACTGTTTTTT. The chain employs TRBV28 and TRBJ1-4, with D tentatively TRBD1 (6 bases). V was shortened by 6 bases and J by 7 bases, with 15 bases between the two germline ends. The CDR3 totals 14 residues. The V gene's germline CDR1 is MDHEN and CDR2 SYDVKM.

The V call is TRBV6-1, the J call TRBJ1-3; weak D call: TRBD1 (5 bases). CDR3 length: 15 residues. Germline CDR1 MNHNS, CDR2 SASEGT. The germline V and J ends were trimmed by 2 bases and 2 bases, with 10 bases remaining between them. Here the CDR3 reads CASSEWAGTGNTIYF. The DNA of the CDR3 is TGTGCCAGCAGTGAATGGGCAGGGACTGGAAACACCATATATTTT.

The chain combines TRBV5-6 with TRBJ2-7; maybe TRBD2 (6 bases). The CDR3 runs 14 residues. Trimming pared 0 bases from V and 3 bases from J, leaving 10 bases between. CDR1 is SGHDT, CDR2 YYEEEE, per germline. Here the CDR3 DNA reads TGTGCCAGCAGCTTGGTGGCCGGGGGCTACGAGCAGTACTTC. Its protein is CASSLVAGGYEQYF.

The V gene is TRBV6-5, the J gene TRBJ2-2; D is unresolved. Germline V lookup: CDR1 MNHEY, CDR2 SVGAGI. This CDR3 contains 16 residues. Trimming removed 0 bases at V and 2 bases at J, with 10 bases between. The CDR3 region has the DNA TGTGCCAGCAGTTACTCGGGTAGGAGAAACACCGGGGAGCTGTTTTTT. Protein product: CASSYSGRRNTGELFF.

The chain carries TRBV11-3 and TRBJ1-2, with a possible D match to TRBD1 (5 bases). Germline-derived CDR1 and CDR2 are SGHNT and YENEEA. Trimming removed 1 base from V and 3 bases from J, with 12 bases in between. The CDR3 has 15 residues. This chain's CDR3 is CASSLGQGSDYGYTF. The CDR3 DNA sequence: TGTGCCAGCAGCTTAGGTCAGGGATCGGACTATGGCTACACCTTC.

The rearrangement links TRBV7-9 to TRBJ1-2, with a tentative D call TRBD1 (5 bases). V lost 8 bases and J lost 7, with 14 bases in between. The CDR3 sequence is 12 residues long. CDR1 is SEHNR, CDR2 FQNEAQ, per germline (reference sequence). In DNA form, the CDR3 reads TGTGCCAGCCGACAGTTACAAACTGGCTACACCTTC. This translates into CASRQLQTGYTF. The variable domain in full, completed from reference TRBV7-9 and TRBJ1-2, reads DTGVSQNPRHKITKRGQNVTFRCDPISEHNRLYWYRQTLGQGPEFLTYFQNEAQLEKSRLLSDRFSAERPKGSFSTLEIQRTEQGDSAMYLCASRQLQTGYTFGSGTRLTVV.

This clone was seen only once. The chain links TRBV28 to TRBJ2-7, with 7 bases that match TRBD1. The CDR3 is made up of 16 amino acids. The V gene's germline CDR1 is MDHEN and CDR2 SYDVKM. The V and J ends lost 5 bases and 2 bases, in that order; junction bases with no gene match: 12. The CDR3 nucleotides are TGTGCCAGCAGTACCAACAACCGCGGACAGGCCTACGAGCAGTACTTC. This codes for CASSTNNRGQAYEQYF.

The chain couples TRBV7-9 to TRBJ1-5; D is possibly TRBD1 (5 bases). Trimming took off 0 bases at V and 1 base at J, with 10 bases between the two ends. This CDR3 comprises 16 residues. Per the germline V gene, CDR1 is SEHNR and CDR2 is FQNEAQ (reference sequence). The CDR3 spells CASSLAGGGSNQPQHF. The CDR3 DNA reads as TGTGCCAGCAGCTTAGCTGGGGGAGGAAGCAATCAGCCCCAGCATTTT.

The rearrangement links TRBV4-2 to TRBJ2-2; TRBD1 agrees at 9 bases. Germline lookup yields CDR1 LGHNA and CDR2 YNFKEQ. V was pared by 3 bases and J by 1 base, with 6 bases of the junction left unmatched. CDR3 size: 17 residues. The CDR3 here is CASSHPPGQGNTGELFF. The CDR3 DNA reads as TGTGCCAGCAGCCACCCACCGGGACAGGGGAACACCGGGGAGCTGTTTTTT.

This clone was observed a handful of times. V gene TRBV4-1 combines with J gene TRBJ2-7, with 8 nucleotides matching TRBD1. The ends lost 1 base at V and 2 bases at J; junction bases unmatched: 4. This CDR3 has 15 residues. The germline V gene encodes CDR1 MGHRA and CDR2 YSYEKL. CDR3 bases: TGCGCCAGCAGCCAAGCTAGGACAGGGCCCTACGAGCAGTACTTC. This encodes CASSQARTGPYEQYF.

The chain links TRBV6-5 to TRBJ1-5, with D uncertain. V lost 6 bases, J lost 4 bases, and 16 bases lay in between. Per germline, CDR1 MNHEY and CDR2 SVGAGI. This CDR3 region has 15 residues. The CDR3 nucleotides read TGTGCCAGCAGCCGCTTTGATGGGCAGAATCAGCCCCAGCATTTT. It encodes CASSRFDGQNQPQHF.

The chain joins TRBV11-1 to TRBJ2-7, with D unclear. There are 14 residues in the CDR3. The V gene lost 2 bases and the J gene lost 2 bases, with 10 bases spanning the gap. Per the germline V gene, CDR1 is SGHAT and CDR2 is FQDESV (reference sequence). CDR3 sequence reads: CASSLKVPAYEQYF. DNA for the CDR3: TGTGCCAGCAGCTTAAAAGTTCCGGCCTACGAGCAGTACTTC.

This rearrangement joins TRBV6-4 to TRBJ2-2; TRBD1 matches 8 bases. The CDR3 sequence is 16 residues long. Unmatched junction bases numbered 6, after V lost 4 bases and J lost 2 bases. Germline CDR1 and CDR2: MRHNA and SNTAGT. The CDR3 nucleotides read TGTGCCAGCAGTGTGGTGGCAGGGGGCAACACCGGGGAGCTGTTTTTT. Its protein is CASSVVAGGNTGELFF.

The chain recombines TRBV6-5 with TRBJ1-2, with no clear D. Germline loops: CDR1 MNHEY, CDR2 SVGAGI. V was trimmed by 7 bases and J by 1 base, leaving 10 bases between them. CDR3 length: 13 residues. The CDR3 DNA reads as TGTGCCAGCACCCCGAGTAATAACTATGGCTACACCTTC. This gives the protein CASTPSNNYGYTF.